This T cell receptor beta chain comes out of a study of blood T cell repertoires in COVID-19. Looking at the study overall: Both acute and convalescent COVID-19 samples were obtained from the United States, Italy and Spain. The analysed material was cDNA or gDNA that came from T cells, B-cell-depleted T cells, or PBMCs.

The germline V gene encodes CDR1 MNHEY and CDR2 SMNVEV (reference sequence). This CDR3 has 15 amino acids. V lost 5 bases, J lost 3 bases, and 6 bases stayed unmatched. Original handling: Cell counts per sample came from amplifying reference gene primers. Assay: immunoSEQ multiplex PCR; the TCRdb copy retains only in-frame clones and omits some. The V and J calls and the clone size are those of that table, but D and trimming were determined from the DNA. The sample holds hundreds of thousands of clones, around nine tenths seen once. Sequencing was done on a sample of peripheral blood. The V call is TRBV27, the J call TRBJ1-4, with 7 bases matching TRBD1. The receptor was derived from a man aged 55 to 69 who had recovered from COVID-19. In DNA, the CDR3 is TGTGCCAGCAGTCGAGCCGGGACAGCTAATGAAAAACTGTTTTTT. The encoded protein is CASSRAGTANEKLFF. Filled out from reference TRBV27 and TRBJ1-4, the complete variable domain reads EAQVTQNPRYLITVTGKKLTVTCSQNMNHEYMSWYRQDPGLGLRQIYYSMNVEVTDKGDVPEGYKVSRKEKRNFPLILESPSPNQTSLYFCASSRAGTANEKLFFGSGTQLSVL.